Detailed here is one TCR beta chain. The data derive from a study of CD8 T cells in Susac syndrome. Reverse transcription used about 0.45 to 1 ug RNA and random hexamers. TCRdb re-called the immunoSEQ multiplex PCR reads through MiXCR, storing one row per CDR3 protein. The table includes tens of thousands of distinct CDR3 sequences, just under 95% detected once. This CDR3 spans 13 amino acids. Germline lookup yields CDR1 SGHRS and CDR2 YFSETQ. Trimming pared 0 bases from V and 4 bases from J, leaving 7 bases between. Sequencing of TCR beta was undertaken in CD8+ and CD4+ T cells derived from blood. This TCR was recovered from a human donor in good health. This chain uses TRBV5-1 with TRBJ1-1, with D perhaps matching TRBD1 (5 bases). Sequencing used CD8+ T cells from PBMCs. CDR3: CASSLDGATEAFF. The CDR3 coding sequence is TGCGCCAGCAGCTTGGATGGGGCCACTGAAGCTTTCTTT.